This T cell receptor (beta chain) was retrieved from a study of cytomegalovirus exposure and HLA in healthy donors (dated by TCRdb to the late 2010s). Concerning the study at large: In an earlier analysis of some 610 of the donors, around 300 Gb of sequence data and 90 million to 130 million unique TCR beta sequences from approximately 180 million T cells were reported. To predict cytomegalovirus infection status, the study brought together high-throughput TCR immunosequencing, statistical association of individual TCRs with disease status, and machine learning. In the later analysis, no new phenotypic data were used to find candidate immune exposures; instead, reliance was placed on TCR beta sequences and their occurrence across donors. An earlier analysis of around 580 of the donors used high-throughput TCR beta sequencing to judge whether each TCR beta V gene segment behaved as functional or pseudogenic. Across about 370 genotyped donors of the cohort, an average of roughly 200,000 unique TCR beta nucleotide sequences per donor were sequenced, and approximately 17% of those sequences were non-productive. HLA typing covered class I and class II loci at four-digit resolution. In a later analysis, previously published TCR beta repertoires from 666 donors were re-analyzed and high-resolution HLA genotyping was added so that TCR occurrence patterns could be studied. Because of strong linkage in the cohort, roughly five DR-DQ haplotypes were treated as single units for association and clustering. In a later genetic analysis, genome-wide SNP genotypes for about three fifths of the roughly 670 donors were used, and that subset was treated as a discovery cohort. A separate validation cohort of some 130 different subjects was used in addition to the roughly 700-subject first cohort. Donor age, sex, ethnicity and CMV serostatus were compiled alongside the repertoire data. Typing coverage varied by locus: roughly 629-640 donors for A, B, C, DRB1 and DQB1; 500 to 550 for DQA1; around 610 for DPA1; 450 to 480 for DPB1. The study used immunosequencing to profile the T cell repertoires of approximately 640 subjects and linked those repertoires to cytomegalovirus serostatus. The genetic ancestry cluster associated with self-reported Caucasian donors included 70% to 85% of the roughly 400 genotyped donors. All discovery cohort repertoires had been generated on a single sequencing platform. An early release that covered about 640 HLA-typed donors contained about 300 gigabases of sequencing data and 75 million to 100 million unique TCR sequences. The aim of the study was to test whether cataloging public T cell receptors could identify signatures of past pathogen exposure. Broad study findings and their caveats: The classifier was reported to diagnose cytomegalovirus status with high specificity and sensitivity in both the original and validation cohorts. A group of highly shared sequence variants was considered likely to be a technical artifact of the sequencing pipeline. Strong co-occurrence of HLA alleles, especially DR and DQ, made assigning TCR associations to individual alleles difficult. The authors suggested that the approach could potentially be generalized to other disease states and immunological phenotypes. A further reported finding was that TCR beta sequences accurately predicted the HLA-A and HLA-B alleles for most subjects in the first cohort. Because counts were too low, some 17 rarely observed V segments, including chromosome 9 orphons, were left out of the earlier analysis of some 600 of the donors. Most TCR sequences were observed very rarely across donors, whereas some public TCRs were present in many individuals. Roughly uniform sequencing depth across donors was assumed in presence/absence analyses, although this assumption may not hold. CMV serostatus was the only immune exposure information available for the cohort. In a later analysis, 15,000 to 20,000 TCR beta sequences were associated with specific HLA alleles at a false discovery rate of 0.05. The study listed 150 to 200 TCR beta chains as associated with cytomegalovirus. Only TCR beta chains were sequenced in this cohort, and the absence of alpha or paired-chain data limited detectable features. Because the 87-base-pair reads could not distinguish some IMGT-functional V segments, including TRBV6-2 and TRBV6-3, those segments were excluded. A later analysis reported that several top co-occurrence clusters appeared linked to parvovirus B19, influenza, CMV and Epstein-Barr virus. Correlated functional status among segregating V segments might be attributable to linkage disequilibrium, but an unknown experimental factor could not be ruled out. In a later analysis, the rate of TCR association differed among HLA loci, with DRB1 alleles having the most associated TCRs and HLA-C alleles having the fewest. Three of the identified cytomegalovirus-associated TCR beta chains were confirmed in vitro to be specific for cytomegalovirus antigens. According to a later analysis, most CMV-associated TCR beta chains appeared to be HLA-restricted, and the HLA associations seemed to be driven largely by CMV exposure. An association between a missense DCLRE1C variant and V-gene and J-gene trimming of TCR beta chains was found in a later genetic analysis and replicated in an independent cohort. According to a later genetic analysis, donors in an Asian-associated ancestry cluster had fewer N-insertions in productive TCRs than the approximately 670-donor mean. In an earlier analysis of around 600 of the donors, most TCR beta V segments appeared in productive rearrangements about 87% or about 30% of the time, broadly matching IMGT annotations. Compared with equally common non-associated chains, HLA-associated TCR beta chains in a later analysis were more clonally expanded and had lower generation probabilities. Because HLA typing was unavailable for some donors at each locus, only the typed subset was used in association tests.

Notes on this clone: Its target antigen remains unknown. Base qualities are not provided; no much larger clone lies one nucleotide away.

The protocol used for the library was the immunoSEQ multiplex PCR assay. The multiplex PCR relied on a mix of 60 forward primers for TCR Vbeta segments and 13 reverse primers for TCR Jbeta segments. The CDR3 region of rearranged TCR beta genes was amplified from genomic DNA by a multiplex PCR assay. On the Illumina HiSeq System, the amplified TCR beta libraries were sequenced as 87-base-pair reads. In the original analysis: Across the 500 to 850 repertoires, a later analysis counted 60 million to 90 million unique TCR beta chains, approximately 10 million of which were shared by at least two donors. A nearest-neighbor algorithm error-corrected the raw reads and collapsed the reads into unique sequences, merging closely related sequences to remove PCR and sequencing errors. Alignment of CDR3 sequences to IMGT reference sequences was used to assign V, D and J gene segments. For a sequence to be retained, a match of at least six nucleotides was required to both a V gene segment and a J gene segment. A rearrangement counted as productive if the CDR3 had no stop codons and remained in frame with V and J, and every other rearrangement counted as non-productive. CDR3 was defined by IMGT convention, running from the second conserved V-encoded cysteine to the conserved J-encoded phenylalanine. The earlier analysis of about 530 of the donors excluded any sequence lacking an unambiguous match to a single V gene segment. In an earlier analysis of approximately 610 of the donors, V segments were called functional above 56.7% productive rearrangements and were called segregating when the between-donor standard deviation exceeded 5%. A statistical classification framework was built for diagnosing cytomegalovirus status from the catalog of TCR beta chain sequences. A later analysis assigned V and J genes by comparing TCR nucleotide sequences with IMGT/GENE-DB human TR gene sequences. Using the TCRdist pipeline, a later analysis assigned CDR3 sequences along with most-parsimonious VDJ recombination scenarios. In a later analysis, each TCR beta chain was defined by its CDR3 amino acid sequence together with its V-gene family, and reads without a unique V-gene family were excluded. As a way to deal with suspected cross-contamination and a sequencing artifact, a later analysis dropped nearly 600 nucleotide sequences that were highly shared and had low generation probability. For each public chain, a later analysis derived a clonal expansion index from normalized ranks of inferred template counts within each repertoire. Generation probabilities in a later analysis came from a VDJ recombination model fitted to out-of-frame rearrangements, and those results were checked against IGoR. A later analysis scored TCR-TCR, TCR-HLA and TCR-CMV co-occurrence with hypergeometric tests, applying a repertoire-size bias correction to TCR pairs. To estimate false discovery rates, a later analysis permuted the HLA or CMV assignments 20 times. In a later analysis, co-occurring TCRs were grouped using DBSCAN, with TCRdist sequence similarity added in when clustering inside HLA-allele-positive subsets. Co-occurrence clustering excluded repertoires with fewer than 30,000 or more than 120,000 public chains, plus five with anomalous nucleotide sharing. The table was pulled from immuneACCESS by TCRdb, which kept in-frame rearrangements only. Such tables lose some clones; where checked, under half of the loss comes from unresolved V genes, and the rest has no known cause. V, J and clone size are taken as reported in that table, and D and trimming were inferred from the DNA itself. This sample holds approximately 160,000 clones; 65% to 85% were observed only once. The ten largest clones add up to over 2% of the sample.

Based on the germline V gene (reference sequence), the CDR1 and CDR2 sequences are LNHDA and SQIVND. CDR3 length: 13 amino acids, cysteine to phenylalanine. Here the CDR3 DNA is all that survives: 39 bases in frame from base 1. V lost 2 bases and J lost 6 bases; the stretch between them is 11 bases long. The cohort comprised hundreds of healthy bone marrow donors. Cohort members were all nominally healthy when sampled, although unrecorded immune exposures were likely present. The donor was CMV seropositive and was included in the group of 250 to 300 seropositive cohort members. Every donor gave a peripheral blood sample, and the peripheral blood mononuclear cells from that sample were used for TCR beta sequencing. Genomic DNA was extracted from the blood cell samples with the Qiagen DNeasy Blood Extraction Kit.

This chain joins TRBV19 to TRBJ2-7; no D gene call is confident. The sample consisted of PBMCs. The clonotype was recovered from a woman between 40 and 50 years old in good health and CMV-seropositive. In nucleotides, the sequence is TGTGCCAGTAGTATAAGTGTCTATGGCGAGCAGTACTTC. Its product reads: CASSISVYGEQYF.